The next 23 T cell receptor beta chains were all read from a single sample in a study of identical twins. TCRdb redid the calling of the 5' RACE reads with MiXCR, one entry per CDR3 protein. The table lists approximately 620,000 distinct CDR3 sequences, 8.6% of them singletons. Separately, the same data were catalogued under a study of yellow fever vaccine responses in identical twins.

Sequencing was performed on PBMCs. Receptor source: a woman between 18 and 29 years old in good health.

This clonotype was recorded many times. The chain recombines TRBV5-1 with TRBJ2-7; D may be TRBD2 (5 bases). Germline CDR1 and CDR2: SGHRS and YFSETQ. Trimming removed 0 bases from V and 5 bases from J, with 12 bases in between. This CDR3 is 14 amino acids long. CDR3 DNA: TGCGCCAGCAGCTTGGAGGGAGTTCGGAACGAGCAGTACTTC. Amino acids: CASSLEGVRNEQYF.

The V and J genes are TRBV6-5 and TRBJ2-2; maybe TRBD1 (5 bases). Trimming pared 3 bases from V and 1 base from J, leaving 15 bases between. Germline-derived CDR1 and CDR2 are MNHEY and SVGAGI. The CDR3 runs to 17 residues. The CDR3 sequence is CASSYFGLQGNTGELFF. The CDR3, as DNA: TGTGCCAGCAGTTATTTTGGTTTGCAGGGGAACACCGGGGAGCTGTTTTTT.

This clonotype has at least ten counts. This rearrangement joins TRBV6-2 or TRBV6-3 to TRBJ2-1; D possibly corresponds to TRBD1 (5 bases). Trimming took off 6 bases at V and 4 bases at J, with 16 bases between the two ends. The CDR3 has 15 residues. Germline CDR1 MNHEY, CDR2 SVGEGT. The CDR3 DNA is TGTGCCAGCAGAGGATCCTTGGGGCGATACAATGAGCAGTTCTTC. Its protein product is CASRGSLGRYNEQFF.

The V call is TRBV28, the J call TRBJ2-7; D might be TRBD2 (6 bases). V was clipped by 6 bases and J by 2 bases, with 17 bases between them. This CDR3 has 15 amino acids. Germline V CDR1 and CDR2: MDHEN, SYDVKM. CDR3 amino acids: CASSGPGLKTYEQYF. DNA of the CDR3: TGTGCCAGCAGCGGGCCGGGACTCAAAACCTACGAGCAGTACTTC.

This clonotype was picked up many times. The gene calls are TRBV27 and TRBJ2-3, with D perhaps matching TRBD1 (5 bases). V lost 4 bases, J lost 6 bases, and 11 bases lay in between. The CDR3 extends over 13 amino acids. CDR1 and CDR2 from the germline V gene are MNHEY and SMNVEV (reference sequence). The CDR3 here is CASSSRPGDTQYF. CDR3 sequence (DNA): TGTGCCAGCAGTTCTCGACCAGGGGATACGCAGTATTTT.

This clonotype has only a few counts. The rearrangement joins TRBV7-9 to TRBJ2-5; D is ambiguous. Germline CDR1 reads SEHNR; CDR2 reads FQNEAQ (reference sequence). Trimming took 0 bases from V and 5 from J, leaving 16 bases between them. This CDR3 has 16 amino acids. CDR3 DNA: TGTGCCAGCAGCTTAGCCACAGAAGAATATCGTGAGACCCAGTACTTC. Amino acid sequence: CASSLATEEYRETQYF.

The rearrangement uses TRBV11-2 and TRBJ2-5; 12 nucleotides align to TRBD1. The trim removed 5 bases at V and 4 bases at J, leaving 5 bases unmatched. Germline CDR1 is SGHAT and CDR2 is FQNNGV. CDR3 length: 15 amino acids. CDR3 sequence reads: CASSKGTGGLETQYF. CDR3 sequence (DNA): TGTGCCAGCAGCAAAGGGACAGGGGGCTTAGAGACCCAGTACTTC. Looking up the rest from reference TRBV11-2 and TRBJ2-5 gives the full variable domain: EAGVAQSPRYKIIEKRQSVAFWCNPISGHATLYWYQQILGQGPKLLIQFQNNGVVDDSQLPKDRFSAERLKGVDSTLKIQPAKLEDSAVYLCASSKGTGGLETQYFGPGTRLLVL.

The table lists this clonotype with many counts. The genes are TRBV12-3 or TRBV12-4 and TRBJ2-7, with 9 bases aligning to TRBD1. The CDR3 runs 15 residues. Unmatched junction bases numbered 12, after V lost 6 bases and J lost 6 bases. The CDR3 nucleotides are TGTGCCAGCAGCCAGACCGGGACAGGGCCAGGCGAGCAGTACTTC. Its translation is CASSQTGTGPGEQYF.

Many counts were recorded for this clonotype. The rearrangement joins TRBV28 to TRBJ2-2; 7 bases align to TRBD2. V was clipped by 8 bases and J by 1 base; unmatched bases: 4. The germline gives CDR1 MDHEN, CDR2 SYDVKM. The CDR3 runs 14 residues. The CDR3 nucleotides read TGTGCCAGCCTAAAGCGGGAGAACACCGGGGAGCTGTTTTTT. Encoded protein: CASLKRENTGELFF.

The chain has TRBV19 and TRBJ1-6; no reliable D call. From germline, CDR1 is LNHDA and CDR2 SQIVND (reference sequence). The CDR3 totals 17 residues. Trimming took 4 bases from V and 0 from J, leaving 13 bases between them. CDR3 sequence: CASSKRSDPSYNSPLHF. The CDR3 DNA follows: TGTGCCAGTAGTAAGCGATCAGACCCCTCCTATAATTCACCCCTCCACTTT.

This clonotype showed up just a few times. V gene TRBV29-1 combines with J gene TRBJ2-3, with a tentative D call TRBD2 (7 bases). The CDR3 runs to 14 residues. Trimming cost V 3 bases and J 4 bases, with 14 bases left between them. CDR1 SQVTM and CDR2 ANQGSEA come from the germline V gene. CDR3 sequence: CSVEGGARADTQYF. DNA of the CDR3: TGCAGCGTTGAGGGGGGGGCTCGCGCAGATACGCAGTATTTT.

This clonotype was picked up many times. This rearrangement joins TRBV7-9 to TRBJ2-5; D uncertain. From germline, CDR1 is SEHNR and CDR2 FQNEAQ (reference sequence). The CDR3 sequence is 14 residues long. The ends were cut back, 2 bases at V and 0 bases at J, with 7 bases in the middle. CDR3 DNA sequence: TGTGCCAGCAGCTTATTCCCGGACCAAGAGACCCAGTACTTC. Translated, it gives CASSLFPDQETQYF.

This clonotype has at least ten counts. V and J are TRBV29-1 and TRBJ2-7; tentatively, D is TRBD1 (6 bases). The CDR3 consists of 14 residues. V dropped 6 bases and J dropped 5 bases, with 20 bases sitting between them. Per the germline V gene, CDR1 is SQVTM and CDR2 is ANQGSEA. The CDR3 here is CSVVSGTLLDEQYF. CDR3 DNA sequence: TGCAGCGTCGTTTCCGGGACATTGTTGGACGAGCAGTACTTC.

The sample holds a few counts of this clonotype. This chain uses TRBV11-1 with TRBJ2-7; the match to TRBD1 covers 9 bases. Per the germline V gene, CDR1 is SGHAT and CDR2 is FQDESV (reference sequence). V was pared by 5 bases and J by 2 bases, with 4 bases of the junction left unmatched. The CDR3 sequence is 14 residues long. CDR3 loop: CASSGQGQTYEQYF. CDR3 DNA sequence: TGTGCCAGCAGCGGACAGGGGCAAACCTACGAGCAGTACTTC.

This clonotype was detected ten times or more. CDR3 DNA: TGCGCCAGCAGCTCCCAGGGGGACTATGGCTACACCTTC. Translated: CASSSQGDYGYTF. V gene TRBV5-1 combines with J gene TRBJ1-2; TRBD1 aligns across 7 bases. This CDR3 region has 13 residues. Germline V gene data show CDR1 as SGHRS and CDR2 as YFSETQ. V shed 3 bases, J shed 3 bases, and the junction held 2 bases outside the gene matches.

This clonotype was observed many times. The V and J genes are TRBV12-3 or TRBV12-4 and TRBJ1-5; 9 bases line up with TRBD1. The CDR3 is 16 residues long. Germline trimming cut 1 base from V and 6 bases from J; bases unmatched to any gene: 7. The CDR3 region has the DNA TGTGCCAGCAGTTTAGGAGGGACAGGGACGGGTCAGCCCCAGCATTTT. This gives the protein CASSLGGTGTGQPQHF.

Only a few counts were recorded for this clonotype. This chain connects TRBV6-2 or TRBV6-3 to TRBJ2-7; TRBD2 agrees at 10 bases. This CDR3 region has 15 residues. The V gene end was trimmed by 0 bases and the J gene end by 2 bases; junction bases not matched to a gene: 1. Germline-derived CDR1 and CDR2 are MNHEY and SVGEGT. Here the CDR3 reads CASSYSGTSAYEQYF. The CDR3 DNA sequence: TGTGCCAGCAGTTACTCTGGGACTAGCGCCTACGAGCAGTACTTC.

This chain's CDR3 is CSAPLVPTQYF. In nucleotides, the CDR3 is TGCAGTGCTCCACTAGTTCCTACGCAGTATTTT. J is TRBJ2-3 and V is TRBV20-1; possible D gene TRBD2, 5 bases. This CDR3 is 11 amino acids long. Looked up from germline, CDR1 is DFQATT and CDR2 is SNEGSKA (reference sequence). Trimming removed 5 bases from V and 8 bases from J, with 11 bases in between.

This clonotype was seen only a few times. CDR3 nucleotides: TGTGCCAGCAGTACAAGACTAGCGGGAGGGTCTGTAGATACGCAGTATTTT. This gives the protein CASSTRLAGGSVDTQYF. The chain uses TRBV12-3 or TRBV12-4 and TRBJ2-3; 14 bases match TRBD2. This CDR3 contains 17 residues. After removal of 5 bases from V and 5 bases from J, the junction contained 9 bases not matched to a gene.

This clonotype was counted a few times. V gene TRBV20-1 combines with J gene TRBJ2-3; 9 bases are a match to TRBD2. This CDR3 region has 16 residues. J gave up 6 bases and V 1 base, and 11 bases lay outside the gene matches. In germline, CDR1 is DFQATT, CDR2 SNEGSKA (reference sequence). In nucleotides, the CDR3 is TGCAGTGCTAGAGGTCTAGCGGGAAGAGAGGGGGATACGCAGTATTTT. The encoded protein is CSARGLAGREGDTQYF.

This clonotype was detected many times. V and J are TRBV27 and TRBJ2-7, with 7 bases lining up with TRBD1. This CDR3 spans 15 amino acids. V gave up 2 bases and J gave up 3 bases; unmatched junction bases: 7. From germline, CDR1 is MNHEY and CDR2 SMNVEV (reference sequence). DNA of the CDR3: TGTGCCAGCAGTTTACACAGGGGCCGATTCTACGAGCAGTACTTC. Its translation: CASSLHRGRFYEQYF.

This clonotype has just a few counts. The rearrangement joins TRBV4-3 to TRBJ1-2, with D maybe TRBD1 (5 bases). Looked up from germline, CDR1 is LGHNA and CDR2 is YSLEER. CDR3 length: 15 amino acids. V was clipped by 0 bases and J by 7 bases, with 15 bases between them. CDR3 protein: CASSQDRLGGAGYTF. In DNA form, the CDR3 reads TGCGCCAGCAGCCAAGACCGGCTAGGAGGGGCTGGCTACACCTTC.

This chain connects TRBV29-1 to TRBJ2-1; TRBD1 matches 8 bases. V was pared by 6 bases and J by 4 bases, with 5 bases of the junction left unmatched. Germline loops: CDR1 SQVTM, CDR2 ANQGSEA. This CDR3 is built from 13 residues. CDR3 DNA sequence: TGCAGCGTCTCCGGGACAGGTTACAATGAGCAGTTCTTC. It translates to CSVSGTGYNEQFF.